This TCR beta chain comes out of a study of PD-1 blockade in classical Hodgkin lymphoma. Study-level findings and limits: Newly diagnosed patients reportedly had lower baseline TCR diversity than healthy donors. By C4D1, diversity of CD4+ TCRs had risen significantly, whereas that of CD8+ TCRs had not. Before treatment, complete responders showed about the same diversity as newly diagnosed patients.

About this clone: Its antigen is unknown.

The CDR3 length is 13 residues. V was clipped by 4 bases and J by 3 bases, with 8 bases between them. Germline V gene lookup returns CDR1 SGHTS and CDR2 YDEGEE. The data were produced by immunoSEQ multiplex PCR, yet TCRdb's version contains in-frame clones alone and is incomplete. The repertoire holds some 93,000 clones, with 78% as singletons. Time point indicated: cycle 4 day 1 (C4D1), after about 6 weeks of nivolumab. Every patient experienced relapse after autologous stem cell transplantation, and brentuximab vedotin exposure varied. The chain joins TRBV5-8 to TRBJ2-1, with TRBD1 as a possible D gene (5 bases). This material consisted of peripheral blood mononuclear cells (PBMCs), taken before the fourth cycle of nivolumab. This receptor was obtained from a human donor with classical Hodgkin lymphoma. Here the CDR3 reads CASSPQGYNEQFF. The CDR3 nucleotides are TGTGCCAGCAGCCCCCAGGGCTACAATGAGCAGTTCTTC. Full variable domain (rest looked up from reference TRBV5-8 and TRBJ2-1): EAGVTQSPTHLIKTRGQQATLRCSPISGHTSVYWYQQALGLGLQFLLWYDEGEERNRGNFPPRFSGRQFPNYSSELNVNALELEDSALYLCASSPQGYNEQFFGPGTRLTVL.